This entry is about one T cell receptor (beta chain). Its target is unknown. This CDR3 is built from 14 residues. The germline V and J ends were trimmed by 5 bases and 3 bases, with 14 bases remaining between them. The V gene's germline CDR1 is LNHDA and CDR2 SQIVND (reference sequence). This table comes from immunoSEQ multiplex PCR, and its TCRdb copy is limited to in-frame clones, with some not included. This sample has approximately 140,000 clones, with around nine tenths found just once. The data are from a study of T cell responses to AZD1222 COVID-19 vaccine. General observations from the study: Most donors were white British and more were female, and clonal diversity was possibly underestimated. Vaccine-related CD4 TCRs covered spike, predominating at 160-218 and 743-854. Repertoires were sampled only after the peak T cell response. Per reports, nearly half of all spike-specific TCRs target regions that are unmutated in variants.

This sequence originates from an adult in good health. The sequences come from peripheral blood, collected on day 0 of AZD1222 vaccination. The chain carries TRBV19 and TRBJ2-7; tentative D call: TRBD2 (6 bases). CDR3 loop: CASSSRGGSYEQYF. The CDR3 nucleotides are TGTGCCAGTAGTTCTAGGGGAGGAAGCTACGAGCAGTACTTC.